The 15 T cell receptor beta chains listed next were all sequenced from one sample in a study of CD4 and CD8 cells across lung adenocarcinoma regions. TCRdb re-called the PCR reads through MiXCR, storing one row per CDR3 protein. The table shows about 1,900 distinct CDR3 sequences, with about half occurring only once. The sequencing sample was made of CD4+ T cells from the center of a lung tumor. All receptors derive from a female donor with lung adenocarcinoma. The CD4 and CD8 labels of this study may be unreliable.

This CDR3 reads CASSEAGTGGYEQYF. CDR3 in DNA: TGTGCCAGCAGTGAAGCCGGGACAGGGGGCTACGAGCAGTACTTC. This rearrangement joins TRBV6-1 to TRBJ2-7; 11 nucleotides match TRBD1. The CDR3 covers 15 residues. V lost 0 bases, J lost 3 bases, and 1 base stayed unmatched. Germline lookup yields CDR1 MNHNS and CDR2 SASEGT.

The CDR3 DNA is TGTGCCAGCAGTGAAGCGGGGGGCGCCCAGCCCCAGCATTTT. This translates into CASSEAGGAQPQHF. V is TRBV6-1 and J is TRBJ1-5; tentatively, D is TRBD1 (6 bases). There are 14 residues in the CDR3. CDR1 and CDR2 (germline): MNHNS, SASEGT. V was clipped by 0 bases and J by 7 bases, with 10 bases between them.

The rearrangement links TRBV6-4 to TRBJ2-4, with 12 positions matching TRBD1. The DNA end lines up better with TRBJ2-1; the J call may be wrong. Germline V gives CDR1 MRHNA, CDR2 SNTAGT. The CDR3 has 15 amino acids. In DNA, the CDR3 is TGTGCCAGCAGTGAGGGGACAGGGGGCTTTAATGAGCAGTTCTTC. Encoded protein: CASSEGTGGFNEQFF.

The sample holds a few counts of this clonotype. This CDR3 reads CASSFRTREETQYF. The DNA of the CDR3 is TGTGCCAGCAGTTTTCGGACCAGGGAAGAGACCCAGTACTTC. The chain combines TRBV6-5 with TRBJ2-5; D may be TRBD1 (5 bases). Per germline, CDR1 MNHEY and CDR2 SVGAGI. This CDR3 spans 14 amino acids. Trimming left V 4 bases short and J 3 bases short, with 12 bases between.

The chain uses TRBV6-1 and TRBJ2-7; 9 bases fit TRBD2. With V trimmed by 9 bases and J by 5 bases, 8 bases remained unmatched. The CDR3 is made up of 13 amino acids. Germline V gene data show CDR1 as MNHNS and CDR2 as SASEGT. CDR3 nucleotide sequence: TGTGCCAGTTCCGCGGGAGGGGCGAACGAGCAGTACTTC. It is translated as CASSAGGANEQYF.

This clonotype was counted between two and nine times. The chain links TRBV7-2 to TRBJ2-2; 11 positions agree with TRBD2. Germline V gene data show CDR1 as SGHTA and CDR2 as FQGNSA. V was clipped by 1 base and J by 5 bases; unmatched bases: 6. The CDR3 covers 17 residues. This CDR3 is CASSLGVLAGETGELFF. CDR3 nucleotides: TGTGCCAGCAGCTTAGGGGTACTAGCGGGAGAGACCGGGGAGCTGTTTTTT.

The V gene is TRBV4-1, the J gene TRBJ2-1; the D is unclear. Germline CDR1 MGHRA, CDR2 YSYEKL. Deletions cut 0 bases from V and 4 bases from J, with 7 bases between. The CDR3 covers 14 residues. For the CDR3, the DNA is TGCGCCAGCAGCCAAGATGTCGGGTACAATGAGCAGTTCTTC. Its translation: CASSQDVGYNEQFF.

V usage is TRBV6-5 and J usage is TRBJ1-1; 7 bases are shared with TRBD1. Trimming removed 3 bases from V and 10 bases from J; junction bases left unmatched: 8. The CDR3 extends over 13 amino acids. Germline V gives CDR1 MNHEY, CDR2 SVGAGI. The CDR3 reads CASSYSPQGGAFF. The CDR3 nucleotides read TGTGCCAGCAGTTATAGTCCCCAGGGGGGAGCTTTCTTT.

The chain is built from TRBV27 and TRBJ2-1; TRBD2 aligns across 10 bases. Looked up from germline, CDR1 is MNHEY and CDR2 is SMNVEV (reference sequence). This CDR3 comprises 17 residues. V lost 6 bases and J lost 0; bases outside the gene matches: 8. CDR3 bases: TGTGCCAGCAGCGCGGGACTAGCGATTAGCTCCTACAATGAGCAGTTCTTC. It codes for CASSAGLAISSYNEQFF.

This clonotype was seen a handful of times. The rearrangement joins TRBV7-6 to TRBJ2-1; D is uncertain. The CDR3 contains 14 residues. V was cut by 1 base and J by 4 bases, with 8 bases left in between. Germline loops: CDR1 SGHVS, CDR2 FNYEAQ. CDR3 sequence: CASSLGWQYNEQFF. The CDR3 DNA follows: TGTGCCAGCAGCTTAGGGTGGCAGTACAATGAGCAGTTCTTC.

The CDR3 sequence: CASSTGTGVGETQYF. CDR3 DNA sequence: TGTGCCAGCAGCACCGGGACAGGTGTCGGAGAGACCCAGTACTTC. The chain recombines TRBV7-3 with TRBJ2-1; 8 positions agree with TRBD1. Gene TRBJ2-5 matches the end of the DNA better, so the J call may be wrong. The length of the CDR3 is 15 residues. The germline gives CDR1 SGHTA, CDR2 FQGTGA.

CDR3 loop: CAMGDGLGGTDTQYF. The CDR3 nucleotides read TGTGCCATGGGTGACGGGTTAGGGGGGACAGATACCCAGTACTTC. The chain combines TRBV10-3 with TRBJ2-5; D may be TRBD1 (7 bases). The CDR3 contains 15 residues. V was cut by 9 bases and J by 8 bases, with 25 bases left in between. Germline CDR1 ENHRY, CDR2 SYGVKD.

On this clonotype: The junction and the germline gene differ at one end; a read error may be behind it. The V gene is TRBV27, the J gene TRBJ2-3; weak D call: TRBD1 (6 bases). Germline CDR1 MNHEY, CDR2 SMNVEV (reference sequence). The CDR3 runs to 17 residues. CDR3 loop: CASSFIYRAVTTETQFF. CDR3 bases: TGTGCCAGCAGTTTTATATACAGGGCTGTGACCACAGAGACGCAGTTTTTT.

The chain joins TRBV7-2 to TRBJ2-3; unclear D gene. The CDR3 has 16 amino acids. With 1 base removed from V and 3 bases from J, the gap between germline ends came to 14 bases. CDR1 and CDR2 (germline): SGHTA, FQGNSA. The CDR3 sequence: CASSLGIQLGTDTQYF. The CDR3, as DNA: TGTGCCAGCAGCTTAGGGATCCAGCTCGGGACAGATACGCAGTATTTT.

By frequency in the sample, this clonotype is large. The chain joins TRBV6-1 to TRBJ2-5; D is tentatively TRBD1 or TRBD2 (6 bases each). Deletions cut 2 bases from V and 2 bases from J, with 15 bases between. In germline, CDR1 is MNHNS, CDR2 SASEGT. This CDR3 contains 16 residues. The CDR3 is CASSENSGGGQETQYF. In DNA, the CDR3 is TGTGCCAGCAGTGAAAATAGCGGAGGGGGGCAAGAGACCCAGTACTTC.